The 29 T cell receptor beta chains in this list originate from one sample, sequenced in a study of T cell repertoires in cytomegalovirus infection. No antigen is known for these receptors. TCRdb independently ran MiXCR on the reads; one entry per CDR3 protein. The sample carries 310,000 or so distinct CDR3 sequences, more than 20% recorded once. The input for sequencing was cultured PBMCs, taken from culture after CMV antigen stimulation. The receptor source for this set is a human donor in good health (CMV status not recorded). Some clones in this sample may be carry-over from other donors' samples.

This chain uses TRBV4-1 with TRBJ2-1, with TRBD2 matching over 8 bases. Unmatched junction bases numbered 7, after V lost 2 bases and J lost 4 bases. CDR3 length: 16 amino acids. Germline V gene lookup returns CDR1 MGHRA and CDR2 YSYEKL. The CDR3 region is CASSQYEAGAYNEQFF. In DNA, the CDR3 is TGCGCCAGCAGCCAATACGAAGCGGGAGCATACAATGAGCAGTTCTTC.

This clonotype turned up a few times. The genes are TRBV19 and TRBJ2-2; unclear D gene. From germline, CDR1 is LNHDA and CDR2 SQIVND (reference sequence). V was trimmed by 2 bases and J by 6 bases, leaving 7 bases between them. The CDR3 has 13 residues. The CDR3 loop is CASSIWGSGELFF. CDR3 nucleotides: TGTGCCAGTAGTATATGGGGTTCCGGGGAGCTGTTTTTT. Supplemented by reference TRBV19 and TRBJ2-2, the full variable domain reads DGGITQSPKYLFRKEGQNVTLSCEQNLNHDAMYWYRQDPGQGLRLIYYSQIVNDFQKGDIAEGYSVSREKKESFPLTVTSAQKNPTAFYLCASSIWGSGELFFGEGSRLTVL.

This clonotype was seen a few times. V gene TRBV4-1 combines with J gene TRBJ2-1; possible D gene TRBD1, 5 bases. Germline lookup yields CDR1 MGHRA and CDR2 YSYEKL. V lost 0 bases to trimming and J lost 8 bases, with 14 bases between them. CDR3 length: 15 amino acids. CDR3 DNA: TGCGCCAGCAGCCAAGATTGGACACCCGGCGATGAGCAGTTCTTC. It translates to CASSQDWTPGDEQFF.

The chain recombines TRBV12-3 or TRBV12-4 with TRBJ2-3; weak D call: TRBD1 (6 bases). CDR3 length equals 16 residues. The V gene lost 6 bases and the J gene lost 3 bases, with 19 bases spanning the gap. The CDR3 here is CASSPPGHGRTDTQYF. The DNA for the CDR3 is TGTGCCAGCAGCCCGCCGGGACACGGACGGACAGATACGCAGTATTTT.

The chain recombines TRBV7-3 with TRBJ1-4, with TRBD1 as a possible D gene (5 bases). Germline CDR1 and CDR2: SGHTA and FQGTGA. Trimming stripped 0 bases from V and 3 bases from J, with 8 bases between. The CDR3 runs 15 residues. The CDR3 is CASSLTGGANEKLFF. DNA of the CDR3: TGTGCCAGCAGCTTAACGGGGGGAGCTAATGAAAAACTGTTTTTT.

A word on this clonotype: This may stem from a read error, because a much larger clone lies one nucleotide away. The genes are TRBV6-5 and TRBJ1-5; perhaps TRBD1 as D (5 bases). The V gene's germline CDR1 is MNHEY and CDR2 SVGAGI. CDR3 length equals 14 residues. Trimming shortened V by 0 bases and J by 2 bases, and 5 bases separated the two germline ends. In DNA form, the CDR3 reads TGTGCCAGCAGTTACTCGACAGGCAATCAGCCCCAGCATTTT. It yields the protein CASSYSTGNQPQHF.

This clonotype was recorded a few times. This sequence joins TRBV2 and TRBJ1-1, with a possible D match to TRBD1 (5 bases). Germline loops: CDR1 SNHLY, CDR2 FYNNEI. With 8 bases removed from V and 1 base from J, the gap between germline ends came to 14 bases. This CDR3 is 14 amino acids long. CDR3 sequence: CASSTQGTNTEAFF. Written as DNA, the CDR3 is TGTGCCAGCTCTACTCAGGGAACGAACACTGAAGCTTTCTTT.

This clonotype was counted a few times. This chain uses TRBV6-2 or TRBV6-3 with TRBJ2-1; D ambiguous. CDR1 and CDR2 from the germline V gene are MNHEY and SVGEGT. This CDR3 has 15 amino acids. Trimming cost V 0 bases and J 0 bases, with 6 bases left between them. CDR3 DNA sequence: TGTGCCAGCAGTTACTCCGGGTTCTCCTACAATGAGCAGTTCTTC. Residues: CASSYSGFSYNEQFF.

The V and J genes are TRBV10-3 and TRBJ2-5; perhaps D is TRBD1 or TRBD2 (6 bases each). Per germline, CDR1 ENHRY and CDR2 SYGVKD. The CDR3 is 13 amino acids. V was clipped by 4 bases and J by 5 bases, with 11 bases between them. Here the CDR3 reads CAISVGGGETQYF. The CDR3 DNA reads as TGTGCCATCAGTGTCGGGGGCGGTGAGACCCAGTACTTC.

Many counts were recorded for this clonotype. The chain employs TRBV12-3 or TRBV12-4 and TRBJ1-5; 8 nucleotides line up with TRBD1. Trimming removed 1 base from V and 2 bases from J; junction bases left unmatched: 10. This CDR3 has 18 amino acids. The CDR3 bases are TGTGCCAGCAGTTTAGGTTCGGCAGGGGGCAGCGGCAATCAGCCCCAGCATTTT. Translating gives CASSLGSAGGSGNQPQHF.

In this sample, this clonotype turned up a few times. The chain is built from TRBV7-2 and TRBJ2-7, with 10 bases aligning to TRBD1. Germline assignment: CDR1 SGHTA and CDR2 FQGNSA. V trimming: 1 base; J trimming: 5 bases; junction bases outside the gene matches: 5. CDR3 length: 15 residues. CDR3 nucleotides: TGTGCCAGCAGCTTAGGGGGGACAGGGGTAAACGAGCAGTACGTC. The encoded protein is CASSLGGTGVNEQYV.

This clonotype has ten or more counts. The chain couples TRBV6-1 to TRBJ2-3; possibly TRBD1 for D (6 bases). V was clipped by 3 bases and J by 2 bases, with 15 bases between them. This CDR3 has 16 residues. CDR1 is MNHNS and CDR2 is SASEGT in the germline V gene. The CDR3 nucleotides are TGTGCCAGCAGTGACCCAGGGGCCCCGAACACAGATACGCAGTATTTT. Translated: CASSDPGAPNTDTQYF.

This clonotype was seen many times. This chain uses TRBV11-2 with TRBJ2-2; no clear D gene. The CDR3 extends over 13 amino acids. Germline V CDR1 and CDR2: SGHAT, FQNNGV. V gave up 5 bases and J gave up 0 bases, with 4 bases separating them. In DNA, the CDR3 is TGTGCCAGCAGCCCCCCGAACACCGGGGAGCTGTTTTTT. Residues: CASSPPNTGELFF.

There are a few counts of this clonotype. This sequence joins TRBV7-8 and TRBJ2-1; 13 bases agree with TRBD2. Germline values: CDR1 SGHVS, CDR2 FQNEAQ. V lost 3 bases and J lost 9; bases outside the gene matches: 14. The CDR3 is 18 amino acids. The CDR3 loop reads CASSFVNSGLAGEGEQFF. The DNA for the CDR3 is TGTGCCAGCAGCTTTGTTAACAGCGGACTAGCGGGAGAGGGTGAGCAGTTCTTC. The variable domain in full, completed from reference TRBV7-8 and TRBJ2-1, reads GAGVSQSPRYKVAKRGQDVALRCDPISGHVSLFWYQQALGQGPEFLTYFQNEAQLDKSGLPSDRFFAERPEGSVSTLKIQRTQQEDSAVYLCASSFVNSGLAGEGEQFFGPGTRLTVL.

In its sample, this clonotype was seen many times. One end of the junction varies from germline; a read error may be responsible. The CDR3, as DNA: TGTGCCAGCAGCTTAGCGGGACCGAACACTGAAGCTTTCTTT. This codes for CASSLAGPNTEAFF. The rearrangement uses TRBV12-3 or TRBV12-4 and TRBJ1-1, with D possibly being TRBD1 (5 bases). The CDR3 extends over 14 amino acids.

The rearrangement links TRBV5-4 to TRBJ2-1; 12 bases line up with TRBD2. The CDR3 consists of 16 residues. The V and J ends lost 6 bases and 7 bases, in that order; junction bases with no gene match: 11. The germline V gene encodes CDR1 SGHNT and CDR2 YYREEE (reference sequence). DNA for the CDR3: TGTGCCAGCACGCCACAGACTAGCGGGAGATTGAATGAGCAGTTCTTC. Residues: CASTPQTSGRLNEQFF. Filled out from reference TRBV5-4 and TRBJ2-1, the complete variable domain reads ETGVTQSPTHLIKTRGQQVTLRCSSQSGHNTVSWYQQALGQGPQFIFQYYREEENGRGNFPPRFSGLQFPNYSSELNVNALELDDSALYLCASTPQTSGRLNEQFFGPGTRLTVL.

The chain recombines TRBV7-4 with TRBJ2-5; 9 positions match TRBD1. Germline assignment: CDR1 SGHVT and CDR2 SQSDAQ. The CDR3 runs to 16 residues. J lost 3 bases, V lost 5 bases, and 10 bases had no gene match. This CDR3 reads CASSTSGQGVKETQYF. The CDR3 DNA is TGTGCCAGCAGCACTTCGGGACAGGGCGTAAAAGAGACCCAGTACTTC.

The V and J genes are TRBV27 and TRBJ2-1; D might be TRBD2 (6 bases). The ends were cut back, 5 bases at V and 6 bases at J, with 17 bases in the middle. This CDR3 contains 15 residues. CDR1 is MNHEY and CDR2 is SMNVEV in the germline V gene (reference sequence). CDR3 DNA: TGTGCCAGCAGTCTAAGGGACTTCCTACGCAATGAGCAGTTCTTC. Translation: CASSLRDFLRNEQFF.

This chain connects TRBV20-1 to TRBJ2-1; the match to TRBD2 covers 8 bases. CDR3 size: 13 residues. Trimming took 4 bases from V and 8 from J; bases not matched to a gene: 7. Germline V gene lookup returns CDR1 DFQATT and CDR2 SNEGSKA (reference sequence). Here the CDR3 reads CSATSGRIDEQFF. The CDR3 nucleotides are TGCAGTGCTACCAGCGGGAGAATCGATGAGCAGTTCTTC.

This chain connects TRBV6-2 or TRBV6-3 to TRBJ2-3; D may be TRBD2 (5 bases). The CDR3 spans 14 residues. The V end was cut by 6 bases, the J end by 5 bases, with 15 bases between. In germline, CDR1 is MNHEY, CDR2 SVGEGT. In nucleotides, the CDR3 is TGTGCCAGCAGAAACTCTGCGGGCATAGATACGCAGTATTTT. This gives the protein CASRNSAGIDTQYF.

The chain carries TRBV12-3 or TRBV12-4 and TRBJ1-5; perhaps TRBD1 as D (5 bases). The CDR3 covers 14 residues. V lost 4 bases and J lost 9, with 16 bases in between. The CDR3 DNA follows: TGTGCCAGCAGTTCGGGACCGACAATCTGGCCCCAGCATTTT. This encodes CASSSGPTIWPQHF.

This chain uses TRBV28 with TRBJ1-5; D is undetermined. The germline gives CDR1 MDHEN, CDR2 SYDVKM. The CDR3 consists of 10 residues. V was trimmed by 8 bases and J by 9 bases, leaving 8 bases between them. The CDR3 spells CASSSRPQHF. The CDR3 nucleotides read TGTGCCAGCTCCTCCCGGCCCCAGCATTTT.

This chain joins TRBV7-9 and TRBJ2-1; no clear D. Trimming shortened V by 1 base and J by 8 bases, and 6 bases separated the two germline ends. Per germline, CDR1 SEHNR and CDR2 FQNEAQ (reference sequence). The CDR3 totals 12 residues. CDR3 region: CASSLVTHEQFF. DNA of the CDR3: TGTGCCAGCAGCTTAGTAACCCATGAGCAGTTCTTC. Full variable domain (rest looked up from reference TRBV7-9 and TRBJ2-1): DTGVSQNPRHKITKRGQNVTFRCDPISEHNRLYWYRQTLGQGPEFLTYFQNEAQLEKSRLLSDRFSAERPKGSFSTLEIQRTEQGDSAMYLCASSLVTHEQFFGPGTRLTVL.

This clonotype was seen a handful of times. Written as DNA, the CDR3 is TGCAGTCCGGGATCGCACAATGAGCAGTTCTTC. This encodes CSPGSHNEQFF. J is TRBJ2-1 and V is TRBV20-1; D is perhaps TRBD2 (5 bases). Germline CDR1 DFQATT, CDR2 SNEGSKA (reference sequence). This CDR3 spans 11 amino acids. V lost 8 bases and J lost 5, with 10 bases in between.

This clonotype was seen at least ten times. The chain is built from TRBV7-9 and TRBJ1-3; D is unclear. V gave up 5 bases and J gave up 2 bases, with 13 bases separating them. Germline V gene data show CDR1 as SEHNR and CDR2 as FQNEAQ (reference sequence). The CDR3 is 15 residues long. This CDR3 is CASSLGVGPGNTIYF. Here the CDR3 DNA reads TGTGCCAGCAGCCTGGGCGTGGGCCCTGGAAACACCATATATTTT.

The J gene is TRBJ1-2, the V gene TRBV18; a possible D gene is TRBD1 (5 bases). With 1 base removed from V and 0 bases from J, the gap between germline ends came to 6 bases. The germline V gene encodes CDR1 KGHSH and CDR2 LQKENI. The CDR3 has 14 amino acids. This CDR3 reads CASSPQGPNYGYTF. The CDR3 region has the DNA TGTGCCAGCTCACCACAGGGGCCTAACTATGGCTACACCTTC.

The gene calls are TRBV7-2 and TRBJ2-2; the D is unclear. CDR3 length equals 13 residues. CDR1 and CDR2 (germline): SGHTA, FQGNSA. Between the trimmed V and J ends, which lost 2 bases and 8 bases, there was a span of 9 bases. As DNA, the CDR3 is TGTGCCAGCAGCTTAATTTCCAGGGGGGAGCTGTTTTTT. As protein: CASSLISRGELFF.

This clonotype came up a few times. The chain carries TRBV7-9 and TRBJ1-4; 8 nucleotides line up with TRBD1. Germline V gene lookup returns CDR1 SEHNR and CDR2 FQNEAQ (reference sequence). The CDR3 is made up of 14 amino acids. The trim removed 1 base at V and 7 bases at J, leaving 2 bases unmatched. The CDR3 here is CASSLDRGSEKLFF. CDR3 nucleotides: TGTGCCAGCAGCTTAGACAGGGGGAGTGAAAAACTGTTTTTT.

The rearrangement joins TRBV7-9 to TRBJ1-1, with unresolved D. Trimming removed 3 bases from V and 0 bases from J, with 8 bases in between. Germline-derived CDR1 and CDR2 are SEHNR and FQNEAQ (reference sequence). This CDR3 contains 14 residues. CDR3 bases: TGTGCCAGCAGCTTCAGTCAGATGAACACTGAAGCTTTCTTT. Translation gives CASSFSQMNTEAFF.